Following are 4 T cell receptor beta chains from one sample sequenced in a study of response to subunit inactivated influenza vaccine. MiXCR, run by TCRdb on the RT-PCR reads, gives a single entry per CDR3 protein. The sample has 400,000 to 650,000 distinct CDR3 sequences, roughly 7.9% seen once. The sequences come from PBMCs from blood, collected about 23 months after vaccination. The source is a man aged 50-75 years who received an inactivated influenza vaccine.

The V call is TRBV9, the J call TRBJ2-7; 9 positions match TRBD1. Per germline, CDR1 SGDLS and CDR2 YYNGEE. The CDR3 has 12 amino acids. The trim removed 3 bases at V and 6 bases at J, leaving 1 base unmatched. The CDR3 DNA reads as TGTGCCAGCAGCGAGGACAGGGGCGAGCAGTACTTC. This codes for CASSEDRGEQYF.

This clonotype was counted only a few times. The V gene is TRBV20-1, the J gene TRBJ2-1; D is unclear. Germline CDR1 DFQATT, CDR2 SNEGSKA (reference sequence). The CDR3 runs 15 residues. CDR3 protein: CRAGTPGLGHNEQFF. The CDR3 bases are TGCAGGGCTGGAACTCCGGGCCTCGGGCACAATGAGCAGTTCTTC.

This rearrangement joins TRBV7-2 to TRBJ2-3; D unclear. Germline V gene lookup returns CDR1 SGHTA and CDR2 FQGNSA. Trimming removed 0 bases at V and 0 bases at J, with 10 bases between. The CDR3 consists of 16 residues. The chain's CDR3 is CASSLAHTVSTDTQYF. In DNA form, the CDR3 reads TGTGCCAGCAGCTTAGCGCACACGGTGAGCACAGATACGCAGTATTTT.

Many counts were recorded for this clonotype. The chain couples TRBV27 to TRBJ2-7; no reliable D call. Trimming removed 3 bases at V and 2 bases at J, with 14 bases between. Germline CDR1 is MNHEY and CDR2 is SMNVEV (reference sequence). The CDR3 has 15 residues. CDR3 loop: CASSLYYGPTYEQYF. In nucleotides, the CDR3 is TGTGCCAGCAGTTTGTACTATGGACCGACCTACGAGCAGTACTTC.